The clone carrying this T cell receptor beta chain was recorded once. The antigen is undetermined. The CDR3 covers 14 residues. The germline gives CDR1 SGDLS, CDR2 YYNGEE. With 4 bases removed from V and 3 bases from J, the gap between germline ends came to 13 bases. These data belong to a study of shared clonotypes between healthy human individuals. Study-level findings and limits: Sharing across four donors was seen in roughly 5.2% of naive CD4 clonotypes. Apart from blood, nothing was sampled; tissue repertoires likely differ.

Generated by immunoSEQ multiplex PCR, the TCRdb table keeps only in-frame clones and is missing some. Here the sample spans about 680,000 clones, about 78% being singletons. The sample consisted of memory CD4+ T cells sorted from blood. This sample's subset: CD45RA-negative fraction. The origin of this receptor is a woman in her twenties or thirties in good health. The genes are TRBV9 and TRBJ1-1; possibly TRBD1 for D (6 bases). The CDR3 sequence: CASSPGGTDTEAFF. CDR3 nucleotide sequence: TGTGCCAGCAGCCCGGGGGGCACGGACACTGAAGCTTTCTTT.